Listed here are 2 T cell receptor beta chains from one sample, sequenced in a study of shared clonotypes between healthy human individuals. Sequenced by immunoSEQ multiplex PCR; TCRdb stores in-frame clones only, minus some. The sample lists fewer than 3 million clones; around 93% were seen once. Material: naive CD4+ T cells from PBMCs. Regarding subset: CD45RA+ positively selected. These receptors all stem from a man aged 18 to 29 in good health. Some clones in this sample may be carry-over from other donors' samples.

The chain employs TRBV6-1 and TRBJ2-2, with TRBD1 as a possible D gene (5 bases). Trimming stripped 2 bases from V and 5 bases from J, with 9 bases between. The CDR3 contains 14 residues. Germline V gene data show CDR1 as MNHNS and CDR2 as SASEGT. The CDR3 DNA reads as TGTGCCAGCAGTGAACTGGCAGGGACCGGGGAGCTGTTTTTT. It codes for CASSELAGTGELFF.

Points on this clone: In the same sample, other DNA sequences code for this CDR3. The V gene is TRBV5-1, the J gene TRBJ2-1; D perhaps matches TRBD2 (5 bases). The germline CDR1 and CDR2 sequences are SGHRS and YFSETQ. The CDR3 is made up of 13 amino acids. With 0 bases removed from V and 6 bases from J, the gap between germline ends came to 7 bases. Written as DNA, the CDR3 is TGCGCCAGCAGCTTGGGCCTAGCCAATGAGCAGTTCTTC. It specifies CASSLGLANEQFF.